This is a list of T cell receptor beta chains from one sample in a study of post-analysis software for immune sequencing data. One entry per CDR3 protein results from TCRdb running MiXCR on the PCR reads. The sample records about 770,000 distinct CDR3 sequences, 35% to 55% being singletons. The specimen sequenced was blood. Source of these receptors: a girl aged 10-17 years with multiple sclerosis. CDR3s include the opening cysteine and the closing phenylalanine or tryptophan. D genes are given only for firm matches. Expanded clones get a size class; other rows say once, few or many, or leave the size out.

CDR3 protein | CDR3 DNA | V gene | CDR3 length | D gene | clone size | J gene
CTTGFFNYGYTF | TGTACGACAGGGTTTTTCAACTATGGCTACACCTTC | TRBV6-1 | 12 | TRBD1 | . | TRBJ1-2
CASRNQAGRTDTQYF | TGTGCCAGCAGAAATCAAGCGGGGCGCACAGATACGCAGTATTTT | TRBV6-6 | 15 | TRBD2 | few | TRBJ2-3
CASSELPDRDNYGYTF | TGTGCCAGCAGTGAATTGCCAGACAGGGATAACTATGGCTACACCTTC | TRBV2 | 16 | TRBD1 | . | TRBJ1-2
CSVGWPASTDTQYF | TGCAGCGTTGGTTGGCCAGCTAGCACAGATACGCAGTATTTT | TRBV29-1 | 14 | . | few | TRBJ2-3
CSARDSTGEAFF | TGCAGTGCTAGAGATTCGACAGGAGAAGCTTTCTTT | TRBV20-1 | 12 | . | few | TRBJ1-1
CASSPRDTQETQYF | TGTGCCAGCAGCCCCCGGGACACCCAAGAGACCCAGTACTTC | TRBV9 | 14 | . | few | TRBJ2-5
CASSESRGLQETQYF | TGTGCCAGCAGTGAATCCAGGGGGTTACAAGAGACCCAGTACTTC | TRBV25-1 | 15 | TRBD1 | . | TRBJ2-5
CASRGTSSPDTQYF | TGTGCCAGCCGGGGGACTAGCTCCCCAGATACGCAGTATTTT | TRBV11-2 | 14 | TRBD2 | many | TRBJ2-3
CASSTVDVLAKNIQYF | TGTGCCAGCAGCACTGTGGATGTTTTGGCCAAAAACATTCAGTACTTC | TRBV21-1 | 16 | . | few | TRBJ2-4
CSVEVGLVSSYNEQFF | TGCAGCGTTGAAGTAGGGCTGGTTAGCTCCTACAATGAGCAGTTCTTC | TRBV29-1 | 16 | . | . | TRBJ2-1
CASSLVGAADTQYF | TGTGCCAGCAGCTTAGTAGGGGCGGCCGATACGCAGTATTTT | TRBV7-6 | 14 | . | . | TRBJ2-3
CASSLGFAGEPYEQYF | TGTGCCAGCAGCTTAGGATTCGCGGGAGAACCCTACGAGCAGTACTTC | TRBV7-6 | 16 | TRBD2 | once | TRBJ2-7
CAWSVVDEAFF | TGTGCCTGGAGTGTAGTGGATGAAGCTTTCTTT | TRBV30 | 11 | . | . | TRBJ1-1